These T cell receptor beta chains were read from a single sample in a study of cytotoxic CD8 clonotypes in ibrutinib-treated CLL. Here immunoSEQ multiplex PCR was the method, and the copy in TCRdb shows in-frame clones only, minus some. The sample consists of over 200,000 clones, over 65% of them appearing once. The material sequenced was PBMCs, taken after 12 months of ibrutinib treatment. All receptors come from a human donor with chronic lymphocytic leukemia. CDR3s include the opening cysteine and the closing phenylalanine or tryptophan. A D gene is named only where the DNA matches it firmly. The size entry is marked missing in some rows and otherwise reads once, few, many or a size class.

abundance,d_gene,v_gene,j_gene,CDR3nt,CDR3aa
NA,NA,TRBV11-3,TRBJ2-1,TGTGCCAGCAGCCATCGGACTGCCCGCAATGAGCAGTTCTTC,CASSHRTARNEQFF
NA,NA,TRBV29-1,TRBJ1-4,TGCAGCGTCTGGCAGGGTGGAGAAAAACTGTTTTTT,CSVWQGGEKLFF
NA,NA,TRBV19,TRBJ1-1,TGTGCCAGTAGTATAAGAGCGTGGGCTTTCTTT,CASSIRAWAFF
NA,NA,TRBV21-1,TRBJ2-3,TGTGCCAGCAGCGGATCTACGCGGGGAGCGGGACGCACAGATACGCAGTATTTT,CASSGSTRGAGRTDTQYF
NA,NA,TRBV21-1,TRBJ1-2,TGTGCCAGCAGCGGTCCCGGACAGAACTATGGCTACACCTTC,CASSGPGQNYGYTF
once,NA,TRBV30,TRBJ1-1,TGTGCCTGGAGTGTACGACTGAACACTGAAGCTTTCTTT,CAWSVRLNTEAFF
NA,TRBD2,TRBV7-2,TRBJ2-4,TGTGCCAGCAGCTTGGCTAGCGGGCTCCTAGCCAAAAACATTCAGTACTTC,CASSLASGLLAKNIQYF
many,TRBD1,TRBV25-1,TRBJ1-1,TGTGCCAGCAGTGCCCTATGGGACAGCGATGAAGCTTTCTTT,CASSALWDSDEAFF
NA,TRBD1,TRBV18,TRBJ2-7,TGTGCCAGCTCATGGACAGGGAGCTCCTACGAGCAGTACTTC,CASSWTGSSYEQYF
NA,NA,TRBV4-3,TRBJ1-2,TGCGCCAGCAGCCAAGATTTCAGGGCTCTTAACTACACCTTC,CASSQDFRALNYTF
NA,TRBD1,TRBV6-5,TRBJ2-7,TGTGCCAGCACATTGACAGGGGGGGCTTACGAGCAGTACTTC,CASTLTGGAYEQYF
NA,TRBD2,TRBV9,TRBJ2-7,TGTGCCAGCAGCGTATCTAGCGGGATTTACGAGCAGTACTTC,CASSVSSGIYEQYF
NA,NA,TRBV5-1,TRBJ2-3,TGCGCCAGCAGCTTCGGGACCGACTTCCGCACAGATACGCAGTATTTT,CASSFGTDFRTDTQYF
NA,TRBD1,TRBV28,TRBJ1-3,TGTGCCAGCAGCCGAGGGGGCCGGTACTCTGGAAACACCATATATTTT,CASSRGGRYSGNTIYF
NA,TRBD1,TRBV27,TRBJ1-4,TGTGCCAGCAGTTTGGCCCCCGGGACAGGGTGGGAAAAACTGTTTTTT,CASSLAPGTGWEKLFF
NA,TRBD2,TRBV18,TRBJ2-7,TGTGCCAGCTCACCAGGGACTAGCGGGAGTCCCGAGCAGTACTTC,CASSPGTSGSPEQYF
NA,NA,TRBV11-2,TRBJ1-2,TGTGCCAGCAGCTTAGGGTACGGAAGATACGGCTACACCTTC,CASSLGYGRYGYTF
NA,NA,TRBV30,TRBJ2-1,TGTGCCTGGGACAAGGGGGGGACAGCTTACAATGAGCAGTTCTTC,CAWDKGGTAYNEQFF
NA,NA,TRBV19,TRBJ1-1,TGTGCCAGTAGCCCGACTGGGGATCTAGCTTTCTTT,CASSPTGDLAFF
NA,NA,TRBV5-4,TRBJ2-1,TGTGCCAGCAGCTTGGCCACCGGGGCACACAATGAGCAGTTCTTC,CASSLATGAHNEQFF
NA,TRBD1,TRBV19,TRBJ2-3,TGTGCCAGTAGTATAGGACAGGGTAATACAGATACGCAGTATTTT,CASSIGQGNTDTQYF
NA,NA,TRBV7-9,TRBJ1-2,TGTGCCAGCAGCGCCCCGGGGGGAGGCTACACCTTC,CASSAPGGGYTF
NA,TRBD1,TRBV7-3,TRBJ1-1,TGTGCCAGCAGCGGCCGACAGGGGGCGCGCACTGAAGCTTTCTTT,CASSGRQGARTEAFF
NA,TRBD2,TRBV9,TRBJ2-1,TGTGCCAGCAGCGTAGCACTAGCGGGAGTGTATGAGCAGTTCTTC,CASSVALAGVYEQFF
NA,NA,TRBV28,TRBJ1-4,TGTGCCAGCAGCCCCTTTTTGGGGGCGTTGGAAAAACTGTTTTTT,CASSPFLGALEKLFF
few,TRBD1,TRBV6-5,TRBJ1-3,TGTGCCAGCAGTCAGGGACAGGGGACTGGAAACACCATATATTTT,CASSQGQGTGNTIYF
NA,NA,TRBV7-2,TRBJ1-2,TGTGCCAGCAGCTTAAAAGGGAATTCGAATGGCTACACCTTC,CASSLKGNSNGYTF
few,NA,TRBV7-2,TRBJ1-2,TGTGCCACTTCGACAGGAGAGGACTATGGCTACACCTTC,CATSTGEDYGYTF
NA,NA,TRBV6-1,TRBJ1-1,TGTGCCAGCAGTGAAGTCCTTAGACCGCCCCCTGTTTTCTTT,CASSEVLRPPPVFF
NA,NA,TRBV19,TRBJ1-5,TGTGCCAGTAGTATAGAGAGGGGCTTGGGCAATCAGCCCCAGCATTTT,CASSIERGLGNQPQHF
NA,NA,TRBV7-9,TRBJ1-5,TGTGCCAGCAGCTCTGGGGCGGGGGCTCAGCCCCAGCATTTT,CASSSGAGAQPQHF
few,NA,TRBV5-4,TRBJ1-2,TGTGCCAGCAGCTTGTCTGCAGGGCCTAACTATGGCTACACCTTC,CASSLSAGPNYGYTF
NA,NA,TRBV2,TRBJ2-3,TGTGCCAGCAGTGAATTAGTGGCAGCCCGTAGCACAGATACGCAGTATTTT,CASSELVAARSTDTQYF
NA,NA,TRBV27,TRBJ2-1,TGTGCCAGCAGTCCCATTGGGAATAATGAGCAGTTCTTC,CASSPIGNNEQFF
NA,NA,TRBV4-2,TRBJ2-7,TGTGCCAGCAGCCAAGATCGATCCGCTGGGATGGAGCAGTACTTC,CASSQDRSAGMEQYF
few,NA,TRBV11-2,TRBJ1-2,TGTGCCAGCAGCCCGCAGGTCAGGGGCTATGGCTACACCTTC,CASSPQVRGYGYTF
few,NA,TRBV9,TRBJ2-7,TGTGCCAGCAGCGTAGAGGCAGGTTACGAGCAGTACTTC,CASSVEAGYEQYF
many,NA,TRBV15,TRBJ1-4,TGTGCCACCAAGGGTCGGTTTGTAGAGCCAACTAATGAAAAACTGTTTTTT,CATKGRFVEPTNEKLFF
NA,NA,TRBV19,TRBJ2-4,TGTGCCAGTAGATCTTTCAGAGAAAACATTCAGTACTTC,CASRSFRENIQYF
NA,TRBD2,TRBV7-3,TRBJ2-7,TGTGCCAGCAGCTTAACTAGCGGGGGGACCTACGAGCAGTACTTC,CASSLTSGGTYEQYF
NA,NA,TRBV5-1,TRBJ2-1,TGCGCCAGCAGCCCGGACAGCAACTCCTACAATGAGCAGTTCTTC,CASSPDSNSYNEQFF
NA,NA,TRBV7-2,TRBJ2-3,TGTGCCAGCAGCTTAGTGGGATATACGCAGTATTTT,CASSLVGYTQYF
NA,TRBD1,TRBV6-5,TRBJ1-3,TGTGCCAGCAGTTTGACAGGGGGGAGCTCTGGAAACACCATATATTTT,CASSLTGGSSGNTIYF
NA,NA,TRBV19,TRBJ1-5,TGTGCCTGCGACGACAGGCCTTTAAATCAGCCCCAGCATTTT,CACDDRPLNQPQHF
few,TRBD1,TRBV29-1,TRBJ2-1,TGCAGCGTTGACGTCAGGGGGAAATCGCAGTTCTTC,CSVDVRGKSQFF
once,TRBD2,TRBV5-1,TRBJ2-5,TGCGCCAGCAGCCCGTCGGGGCGGGGGTCCGGAGAGACCCAGTACTTC,CASSPSGRGSGETQYF
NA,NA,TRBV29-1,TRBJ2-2,TGCAGCGCTCAATCCCCCGGGGAGCTGTTTTTT,CSAQSPGELFF
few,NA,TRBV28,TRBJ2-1,TGTGCCAGCACCCTCTCCCCGGGCGGGTTACCTGAGCAGTTCTTC,CASTLSPGGLPEQFF